Sequencing of this T cell receptor beta chain was carried out in a study of T-cell reconstitution after alpha-beta-depleted transplantation in children. Study outcomes and limitations: Certain patients had high TCRbeta diversity at day 60, and it came from recipient T cells and thymic progenitors that survived. At around two months after transplant, the alpha-beta T cells were reportedly derived from several hundred expanded clones that came from non-depleted graft cells. From newly produced T cells came most of the T-cell counts and diversity one year after transplant.

A word on this clonotype: Its antigen remains unidentified. This may be a read error, as it is one base from a much larger clone.

The CDR3 sequence is 15 residues long. V was shortened by 4 bases and J by 9 bases, with 19 bases between the two germline ends. Looked up from germline, CDR1 is LGHNA and CDR2 is YNFKEQ. Unique molecular identifiers featured in how the TCRbeta library was prepared. TCRdb ran MiXCR on the PCR reads and lists one entry per CDR3 protein. The sample has around 180,000 distinct CDR3 sequences, more than 9.5% seen once. The input for sequencing was PBMCs, taken before TCRalphabeta/CD19-depleted stem cell transplant. The chain employs TRBV4-2 and TRBJ2-1; no definite D call. The sequence was collected from a boy younger than 10 with acute myeloid leukemia, due to receive a stem cell transplant. CDR3 in DNA: TGTGCCAGCAGCCCTAGGCACCTCTTCGGCCGTGAGCAGTTCTTC. The encoded protein is CASSPRHLFGREQFF.